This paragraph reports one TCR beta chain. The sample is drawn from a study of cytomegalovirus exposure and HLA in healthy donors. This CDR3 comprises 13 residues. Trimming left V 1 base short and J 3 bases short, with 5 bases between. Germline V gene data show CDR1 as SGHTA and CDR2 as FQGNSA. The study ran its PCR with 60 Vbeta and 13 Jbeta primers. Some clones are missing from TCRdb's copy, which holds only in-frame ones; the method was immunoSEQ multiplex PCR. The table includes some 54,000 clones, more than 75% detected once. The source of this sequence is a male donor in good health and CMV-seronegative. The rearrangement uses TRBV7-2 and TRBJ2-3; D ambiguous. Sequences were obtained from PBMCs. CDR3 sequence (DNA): TGTGCCAGCAGCTTAGTTTCGACAGATACGCAGTATTTT. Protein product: CASSLVSTDTQYF.